Below, 25 T cell receptor beta chains from the same sample are listed, as sequenced in a study of T cell clonality in common variable immunodeficiency. TCRdb keeps only in-frame clones here, not all; method: immunoSEQ multiplex PCR. The sample is made up of tens of thousands of clones, none counted only once. Sequencing used peripheral blood mononuclear cells. All receptors derive from a person aged 18 to 70 in good health.

This clone was observed many times. The read comes to an end 3 residues before the CDR3 does, leaving the germline J gene to fill in the end. The chain combines TRBV18 with TRBJ2-3; 9 nucleotides agree with TRBD1. Germline CDR1 KGHSH, CDR2 LQKENI. V gave up 2 bases and J gave up 3 bases; unmatched junction bases: 3. This CDR3 contains 15 residues. CDR3 sequence reads: CASSPTTGGTDTQYF. The covered CDR3 bases are TGTGCCAGCTCACCAACGACAGGGGGAACAGATACG.

This clone was recorded many times. The CDR3 end falls 3 residues outside the read, so it is completed with the germline J gene. This chain uses TRBV19 with TRBJ2-1, with 8 bases matching TRBD2. CDR1 and CDR2 (germline): LNHDA, SQIVND (reference sequence). The CDR3 covers 14 residues. With 6 bases clipped from V and 6 bases from J, the junction kept 7 bases outside the gene matches. The part of the CDR3 DNA that was read is TGTGCCAGTAGCCCTGGAGCGGGAGTCAATGAG. Protein: CASSPGAGVNE. The whole CDR3 sequence is CASSPGAGVNEQFF.

This clone was seen repeatedly, ten times or more. The CDR3 extends 3 residues past the end of the read, so its final part is completed from the germline J gene. The rearrangement uses TRBV2 and TRBJ1-1; D unresolved. The V end lost 5 bases, the J end lost 3 bases, and 10 bases lay between the germline ends. This CDR3 spans 13 amino acids. From germline, CDR1 is SNHLY and CDR2 FYNNEI. CDR3: CASSTRRDTEAFF. The part of the CDR3 DNA that was read is TGTGCCAGCAGTACTAGACGGGACACTGAA.

This clone was picked up many times. The read halts 3 residues ahead of the CDR3 end, with the missing end drawn from the germline J gene. This chain links TRBV12-3 or TRBV12-4 with TRBJ1-5; a possible D gene is TRBD1 (6 bases). Trimming took 2 bases from V and 3 from J, leaving 14 bases between them. There are 16 residues in the CDR3. CDR3: CASSLNGQRPNQPQHF. Incomplete CDR3 DNA: TGTGCCAGCAGTTTAAACGGACAGAGACCCAATCAGCCC.

This clone was seen many times. The read halts 3 residues ahead of the CDR3 end, with the missing end drawn from the germline J gene. J is TRBJ2-7 and V is TRBV7-9; D not certain. V lost 4 bases and J lost 1, with 8 bases in between. The CDR3 runs 13 residues. Per germline, CDR1 SEHNR and CDR2 FQNEAQ (reference sequence). CDR3 DNA (partial): TGTGCCAGCAGCTCGGCAGGATCCTACGAG. It encodes CASSSAGSYE. The CDR3 in its entirety is CASSSAGSYEQYF.

This clone was seen ten or more times. The read stops 3 residues short of the end of the CDR3; the missing end is completed from the germline J gene. The gene calls are TRBV6-4 and TRBJ2-1, with 13 bases identical to TRBD2. This CDR3 region has 15 residues. Germline V gives CDR1 MRHNA, CDR2 SNTAGT. V lost 6 bases to trimming and J lost 5 bases; unmatched junction nucleotides: 4. This CDR3 is CASSPGLAGDNEQFF. The CDR3 bases that were read are TGTGCCAGCAGCCCAGGACTAGCGGGAGACAATGAG.

This clone has ten or more counts. The read terminates 3 residues ahead of where the CDR3 ends, so the germline J gene completes it. The V gene is TRBV5-5, the J gene TRBJ2-7; TRBD1 agrees at 10 bases. Germline-derived CDR1 and CDR2 are SGHKS and YYEKEE (reference sequence). The junction had 4 bases not matched to a gene; V was cut back by 4 bases and J by 3 bases. The length of the CDR3 is 14 residues. The CDR3 loop is CASSMGQGFYEQYF. The sequenced part of the CDR3 DNA is TGTGCCAGCAGCATGGGACAGGGGTTCTACGAG.

This clone was recorded many times. The observed sequence ends 3 residues before the CDR3 terminus, with the missing tail filled in from the germline J gene. The V call is TRBV5-1, the J call TRBJ2-2; D possibly corresponds to TRBD1 (6 bases). Germline-derived CDR1 and CDR2 are SGHRS and YFSETQ. This CDR3 spans 15 amino acids. V was trimmed by 3 bases and J by 1 base, leaving 10 bases between them. The covered CDR3 bases are TGCGCCAGCAGCTCGTCGACAGGGAACACCGGGGAG. Translated: CASSSSTGNTGE. The full CDR3 sequence reads CASSSSTGNTGELFF. Filled out from reference TRBV5-1 and TRBJ2-2, the complete variable domain reads KAGVTQTPRYLIKTRGQQVTLSCSPISGHRSVSWYQQTPGQGLQFLFEYFSETQRNKGNFPGRFSGRQFSNSRSEMNVSTLELGDSALYLCASSSSTGNTGELFFGEGSRLTVL.

This clone was counted ten times or more. The read finishes 3 residues shy of the CDR3 end, and the germline J gene is used to complete it. This chain uses TRBV19 with TRBJ2-5, with a weak D call TRBD2 (5 bases). Per the germline V gene, CDR1 is LNHDA and CDR2 is SQIVND (reference sequence). Trimming removed 0 bases from V and 5 bases from J, with 10 bases in between. This CDR3 contains 14 residues. This CDR3 reads CASSIDPRGETQYF. The sequenced CDR3 bases are TGTGCCAGTAGTATAGATCCACGCGGGGAGACC.

The sample holds many counts of this clone. The CDR3 is cut off 3 residues early in the read; its end comes from the germline J gene. This sequence joins TRBV20-1 and TRBJ2-7, with 8 bases identical to TRBD2. V lost 1 base to trimming and J lost 4 bases; unmatched junction nucleotides: 6. The CDR3 length is 14 residues. Germline V gene data show CDR1 as DFQATT and CDR2 as SNEGSKA (reference sequence). The CDR3 here is CSARVGTRRYEQYF. CDR3 DNA (partial): TGCAGTGCTAGAGTAGGGACTAGGAGATACGAG.

This clone came up many times. The read gets to within 3 residues of the CDR3 end, and the germline J gene fills in the rest. This chain uses TRBV19 with TRBJ2-1; 8 bases agree with TRBD2. Germline V gives CDR1 LNHDA, CDR2 SQIVND (reference sequence). J gave up 5 bases and V 7 bases, and 16 bases lay outside the gene matches. The CDR3 is 17 amino acids. This chain's CDR3 is CASTLAGGGTSHNEQFF. CDR3 DNA, as far as it was read: TGTGCCAGTACCTTGGCGGGGGGCGGAACGAGCCACAATGAG.

This clone came up a few times. The CDR3 goes on 3 residues after the read ends, and that part is filled in from the germline J gene. The chain employs TRBV18 and TRBJ1-1, with D hard to call. Germline-derived CDR1 and CDR2 are KGHSH and LQKENI. V was trimmed by 3 bases and J by 3 bases, leaving 11 bases between them. This CDR3 contains 14 residues. The CDR3 protein is CASSPIGEDTEAFF. The DNA read from the CDR3 is TGTGCCAGCTCACCCATCGGGGAGGACACTGAA.

This clone was counted many times. The missing CDR3 end, 3 residues past where the read stops, is filled in from the germline J gene. The rearrangement joins TRBV14 to TRBJ2-3; D ambiguous. The CDR3 contains 14 residues. V lost 0 bases, J lost 0 bases, and 4 bases lay in between. Germline V CDR1 and CDR2: SGHDN, FVKESK. The sequenced part of the CDR3 DNA is TGTGCCAGCAGCCAAGACAGAAGCACAGATACG. Translated, it gives CASSQDRSTDT. The full CDR3 protein reads CASSQDRSTDTQYF. Complete variable domain (other parts from reference TRBV14 and TRBJ2-3): EAGVTQFPSHSVIEKGQTVTLRCDPISGHDNLYWYRRVMGKEIKFLLHFVKESKQDESGMPNNRFLAERTGGTYSTLKVQPAELEDSGVYFCASSQDRSTDTQYFGPGTRLTVL.

This clone was observed at least ten times. The CDR3 is cut off 3 residues early in the read; its end comes from the germline J gene. The rearrangement joins TRBV19 to TRBJ1-5; the match to TRBD1 covers 7 bases. Trimming took 4 bases from V and 5 from J; bases not matched to a gene: 5. CDR1 and CDR2 from the germline V gene are LNHDA and SQIVND (reference sequence). The CDR3 spans 14 residues. Partial CDR3 DNA: TGTGCCAGTAGTAACGGACAGGTCTATCAGCCC. Translated, it gives CASSNGQVYQP. The complete CDR3 protein is CASSNGQVYQPQHF.

This clone was detected many times. Read sequence stops 3 residues before the CDR3 end, and the germline J gene provides the missing end. This chain links TRBV20-1 with TRBJ2-7; possible D gene TRBD2, 5 bases. Germline values: CDR1 DFQATT, CDR2 SNEGSKA (reference sequence). The CDR3 consists of 15 residues. Trimming took off 5 bases at V and 0 bases at J, with 17 bases between the two ends. The chain's CDR3 is CSAPASERNSYEQYF. The covered CDR3 bases are TGCAGTGCTCCCGCCTCCGAGCGGAACTCCTACGAG.

This clone was detected ten times or more. This CDR3 reads CATSRQYRDPYNEQFF. CDR3 DNA, as far as it was read: TGTGCCACCAGCAGACAATACAGGGACCCATACAATGAG. The J gene is TRBJ2-1, the V gene TRBV15; possibly TRBD1 for D (6 bases). The missing CDR3 end, 3 residues past where the read stops, is filled in from the germline J gene. The CDR3 has 16 amino acids. Trimming pared 2 bases from V and 4 bases from J, leaving 15 bases between. Germline V gene lookup returns CDR1 LNHNV and CDR2 YYDKDF (reference sequence).

The sample holds many counts of this clone. The read halts 3 residues ahead of the CDR3 end, with the missing end drawn from the germline J gene. V and J are TRBV4-1 and TRBJ1-5; TRBD1 aligns across 10 bases. Germline trimming cut 4 bases from V and 3 bases from J; bases unmatched to any gene: 9. The CDR3 is 17 residues long. CDR1 and CDR2 (germline): MGHRA, YSYEKL. CDR3 region: CASSPSLGTGVNQPQHF. The CDR3 bases that were read are TGCGCCAGCAGCCCTTCCCTTGGGACAGGGGTCAATCAGCCC.

At least ten counts were recorded for this clone. The read halts 3 residues ahead of the CDR3 end, with the missing end drawn from the germline J gene. The J gene is TRBJ1-1, the V gene TRBV30, with D maybe TRBD1 (5 bases). The CDR3 extends over 13 amino acids. The germline V gene has CDR1 GTSNPN and CDR2 SVGIG (reference sequence). The CDR3 sequence is CASRKGINTEAFF. The sequenced part of the CDR3 DNA is TGTGCATCTCGGAAGGGGATCAACACTGAA. Full variable domain (remainder filled in from reference TRBV30 and TRBJ1-1): SQTIHQWPATLVQPVGSPLSLECTVEGTSNPNLYWYRQAAGRGLQLLFYSVGIGQISSEVPQNLSASRPQDRQFILSSKKLLLSDSGFYLCASRKGINTEAFFGQGTRLTVV.

This clone has ten or more counts. Read coverage stops 3 residues before the CDR3 terminus; the germline J gene supplies the remainder. This rearrangement joins TRBV7-9 to TRBJ2-4; 9 bases are a match to TRBD1. This CDR3 comprises 15 residues. Per the germline V gene, CDR1 is SEHNR and CDR2 is FQNEAQ (reference sequence). With V trimmed by 4 bases and J by 7 bases, 8 bases remained unmatched. CDR3 sequence: CASSSLGTGRNIQYF. Partial CDR3 DNA: TGTGCCAGCAGCTCCCTAGGGACAGGGAGGAACATT.

This clone was seen repeatedly, ten times or more. The sequence runs out 3 residues before the end of the CDR3; the remainder is reconstructed from the germline J gene. The chain is built from TRBV7-3 and TRBJ2-3; D is possibly TRBD2 (5 bases). Germline CDR1 SGHTA, CDR2 FQGTGA. Trimming took 5 bases from V and 5 from J, leaving 14 bases between them. The CDR3 is 14 amino acids. CDR3: CASSPLGRGDTQYF. The sequenced CDR3 bases are TGTGCCAGCAGCCCCTTAGGACGGGGAGATACG. The full variable domain, with the rest looked up from reference TRBV7-3 and TRBJ2-3, is GAGVSQTPSNKVTEKGKYVELRCDPISGHTALYWYRQSLGQGPEFLIYFQGTGAADDSGLPNDRFFAVRPEGSVSTLKIQRTERGDSAVYLCASSPLGRGDTQYFGPGTRLTVL.

In its sample, this clone was seen many times. Read sequence stops 3 residues before the CDR3 end, and the germline J gene provides the missing end. This rearrangement joins TRBV18 to TRBJ1-2, with D possibly being TRBD1 (5 bases). The V gene's germline CDR1 is KGHSH and CDR2 LQKENI. The germline V and J ends were trimmed by 1 base and 5 bases, with 11 bases remaining between them. This CDR3 spans 14 amino acids. Incomplete CDR3 DNA: TGTGCCAGCTCACCACGCGACAGCAGATATGGC. This sequence encodes CASSPRDSRYG. The full CDR3 protein reads CASSPRDSRYGYTF.

This clone was picked up many times. The observed sequence ends 3 residues before the CDR3 terminus, with the missing tail filled in from the germline J gene. The genes are TRBV29-1 and TRBJ2-5; D is perhaps TRBD1 (6 bases). This CDR3 contains 13 residues. The V and J ends lost 5 bases and 4 bases respectively, with 14 bases between them. Germline V lookup: CDR1 SQVTM, CDR2 ANQGSEA. The CDR3 DNA, read in part, is TGCAGCGTTTTAACAGGGATTGGAGAGACC. This codes for CSVLTGIGET. The full CDR3 sequence reads CSVLTGIGETQYF.

This clone was observed at least ten times. The CDR3 end lies 3 residues beyond the end of the read and is filled in from the germline J gene. This chain links TRBV18 with TRBJ2-3; TRBD2 matches at 13 bases. Germline assignment: CDR1 KGHSH and CDR2 LQKENI. The length of the CDR3 is 16 residues. Trimming removed 6 bases from V and 2 bases from J; junction bases left unmatched: 5. The CDR3 bases that were read are TGTGCCAGCTCGCGACTAGCGGGAGGCATCACAGATACG. It codes for CASSRLAGGITDT. Given in full, the CDR3 is CASSRLAGGITDTQYF.

This clone was observed at least ten times. The CDR3 DNA, read in part, is TGCGCCAGCAGCCGGGGACAGGGGGCGAACTCCTATGGC. Amino acids: CASSRGQGANSYG. The entire CDR3 protein is CASSRGQGANSYGYTF. This rearrangement joins TRBV5-1 to TRBJ1-2, with 12 bases aligning to TRBD1. Sequencing ends 3 residues short of the CDR3 end; the germline J gene provides the rest. From germline, CDR1 is SGHRS and CDR2 YFSETQ. The CDR3 is made up of 16 amino acids. With V trimmed by 4 bases and J by 4 bases, 8 bases remained unmatched.

A few counts support this clone. It is likely a read error: a sequence one base away is far more abundant. The read stops 3 residues short of the end of the CDR3; the missing end is completed from the germline J gene. The chain combines TRBV6-2 or TRBV6-3 with TRBJ2-7, with D perhaps matching TRBD1 (5 bases). Germline CDR1 is MNHEY and CDR2 is SVGEGT. This CDR3 comprises 15 residues. Trimming removed 4 bases from V and 1 base from J, with 14 bases in between. CDR3 bases read: TGTGCCAGCAGTTTCTCGACAGAAGGTTCCTACGAG. Its translation: CASSFSTEGSYE. The full CDR3 sequence reads CASSFSTEGSYEQYF.